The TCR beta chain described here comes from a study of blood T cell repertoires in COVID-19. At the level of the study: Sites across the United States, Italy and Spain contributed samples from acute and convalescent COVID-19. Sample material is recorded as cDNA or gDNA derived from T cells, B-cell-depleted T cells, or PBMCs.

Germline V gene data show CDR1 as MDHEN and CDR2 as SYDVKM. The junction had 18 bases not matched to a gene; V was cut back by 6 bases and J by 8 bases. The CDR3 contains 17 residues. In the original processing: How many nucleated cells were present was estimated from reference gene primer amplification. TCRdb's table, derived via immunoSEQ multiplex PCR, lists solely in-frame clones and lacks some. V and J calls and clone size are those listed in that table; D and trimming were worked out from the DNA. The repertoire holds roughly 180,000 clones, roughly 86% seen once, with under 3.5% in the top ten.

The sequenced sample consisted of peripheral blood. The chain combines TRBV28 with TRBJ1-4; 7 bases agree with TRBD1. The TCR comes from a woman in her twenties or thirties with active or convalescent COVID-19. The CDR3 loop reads CASSPSSRGRLGEKLFF. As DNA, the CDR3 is TGTGCCAGCAGCCCATCTTCGAGGGGGCGGCTCGGCGAAAAACTGTTTTTT.